Listed here are 27 T cell receptor delta chains from one sample, sequenced in a study of gamma-delta T cells after stem cell transplantation. TCRdb reprocessed the RT-PCR reads through CATT. Of about 1,300 delta-chain clones in the sample, roughly 5% were seen once. The sequenced material came from gamma-delta T cells. These receptor sequences come from a human donor. It is not recorded whose cells these are; they may come from a transplant donor.

Sample share makes this clone large. This sample includes further DNA sequences coding for the same CDR3. The chain couples TRDV2 to TRDJ1; the D is unclear. Trimming left V 1 base short and J 1 base short, with 18 bases between. CDR1 GEAIGNYY and CDR2 EKD come from the germline V gene. The CDR3 is 17 amino acids. This chain's CDR3 is CACDTILTRYSTDKLIF. CDR3 DNA sequence: TGTGCCTGTGACACTATCTTAACCCGCTATAGCACCGATAAACTCATCTTT.

This clone is large. The sample carries other DNA sequences with the same CDR3. The V call is TRDV2, the J call TRDJ1, with 11 bases lining up with TRDD3. CDR3 length: 22 amino acids. The J segment lost 1 base and the V segment lost 0 bases, leaving 21 bases of the junction unmatched. CDR1 GEAIGNYY and CDR2 EKD come from the germline V gene. CDR3 amino acids: CACDTVKFGGYASQSGTDKLIF. CDR3 nucleotide sequence: TGTGCCTGTGACACCGTTAAATTTGGGGGATACGCAAGTCAATCGGGCACCGATAAACTCATCTTT.

This clone was counted between two and nine times. A far larger clone is just one base off, so this is likely a read error. In the same sample, other DNA sequences code for this CDR3. The chain joins TRDV2 to TRDJ1; D may be TRDD3 (6 bases). The CDR3 contains 15 residues. Germline V gene data show CDR1 as GEAIGNYY and CDR2 as EKD. V lost 7 bases and J 1 base, leaving 18 bases between the germline ends. The CDR3 loop reads CACDLVGGTTDKLIF. CDR3 coding DNA: TGTGCCTGCGATTTGGTCGGGGGAACCACCGATAAACTCATCTTT.

This clone counts as large. Other DNA sequences within the sample encode an identical CDR3. The genes are TRDV2 and TRDJ3; D is ambiguous. Germline V gives CDR1 GEAIGNYY, CDR2 EKD. The CDR3 extends over 18 amino acids. With 0 bases removed from V and 0 bases from J, the gap between germline ends came to 11 bases. As DNA, the CDR3 is TGTGCCTGTGACACCGGAGGGTGGTCCTCCTGGGACACCCGACAGATGTTTTTC. Its protein product is CACDTGGWSSWDTRQMFF.

This clone is classed as medium-sized. Translating this DNA gives a protein that differs at residue 4 from the TCRdb one, which belongs to a much larger clone; a read error is likely, and the protein shown is this translation. The chain carries TRDV2 and TRDJ1, with D perhaps matching TRDD3 (6 bases). The CDR3 length is 19 residues. Germline CDR1 reads GEAIGNYY; CDR2 reads EKD. CDR3 amino acids: CACGTVSRLGDRRTDKLIF. CDR3 nucleotides: TGTGCCTGTGGCACCGTCTCAAGGCTCGGGGATCGGAGGACCGATAAACTCATCTTT.

This clone is large. Additional DNA sequences in this sample encode the identical CDR3. This chain links TRDV2 with TRDJ1; 11 nucleotides line up with TRDD3. This CDR3 is 17 amino acids long. With 0 bases clipped from V and 2 bases from J, the junction kept 7 bases outside the gene matches. CDR1 and CDR2 (germline): GEAIGNYY, EKD. The CDR3 DNA reads as TGTGCCTGTGACACCGTAAGTGGGGGATACGCTACCGATAAACTCATCTTT. Protein product: CACDTVSGGYATDKLIF.

A remark on this clone: TCRdb's protein, taken from a much larger clone, differs from this DNA's translation at residue 15, likely owing to a read error; the protein displayed comes from the DNA. V usage is TRDV2 and J usage is TRDJ1; possibly TRDD3 for D (5 bases). Germline V gene lookup returns CDR1 GEAIGNYY and CDR2 EKD. The CDR3 is 17 residues long. This CDR3 is CACDTVTRGVYTDKFIF. The CDR3 DNA sequence: TGTGCCTGTGACACCGTAACGCGGGGGGTGTACACCGATAAATTCATCTTT.

The table lists this clone with a few counts. TCRdb's protein, taken from a much larger clone, differs from this DNA's translation at residue 10, likely owing to a read error; the protein displayed comes from the DNA. Here the CDR3 DNA reads TGTGCCTGTGACAGCCTAAAACTGGGGGAGACTCGCACCGATAAACTCATCTTT. This codes for CACDSLKLGETRTDKLIF. The V and J genes are TRDV2 and TRDJ1; 9 bases agree with TRDD3. This CDR3 comprises 18 residues. V shed 2 bases and J 1 base; nucleotides not matched to a gene: 13. The germline CDR1 and CDR2 sequences are GEAIGNYY and EKD.

In this sample, this clone turned up a few times. Only one base separates this from a far larger clonotype, so it likely reflects a read error. The same CDR3 arises from other DNA sequences in this sample as well. The chain employs TRDV2 and TRDJ1; TRDD3 aligns across 9 bases. J lost 0 bases, V lost 7 bases, and 14 bases had no gene match. Germline V gives CDR1 GEAIGNYY, CDR2 EKD. The CDR3 length is 17 residues. The CDR3 bases are TGTGCCTGCGACCCAGTACTGGGGGACTCACACACCGATAAACTCATCTTT. This codes for CACDPVLGDSHTDKLIF.

Turning to this clone: The translation of this DNA and the TCRdb protein of a much larger clone differ at residue 11, probably owing to a read error; the protein shown here is translated from the DNA. The chain recombines TRDV2 with TRDJ1, with 7 bases aligning to TRDD3. This CDR3 region has 19 residues. Germline-derived CDR1 and CDR2 are GEAIGNYY and EKD. J gave up 0 bases and V 3 bases, and 18 bases lay outside the gene matches. CDR3 sequence: CACDPLSPLGNNNTDKLIF. The CDR3 nucleotides read TGTGCCTGTGACCCATTGAGTCCACTGGGGAATAATAACACCGATAAACTCATCTTT.

Notes on this clone: A far larger clone differs by one base, so this is likely a read error. Different DNA sequences within this sample yield the same CDR3. The V call is TRDV2, the J call TRDJ1; D is uncertain. The CDR3 covers 16 residues. CDR1 is GEAIGNYY and CDR2 is EKD in the germline V gene. V was trimmed by 0 bases and J by 1 base, leaving 14 bases between them. CDR3 nucleotides: TGTGCCTGTGACACCGTTGATCCGGGAGGCACCGATAAACTCATCTTT. Protein sequence: CACDTVDPGGTDKLIF.

For this clone: This likely reflects a read error, since a far larger clone is one base away. The sample carries other DNA sequences with the same CDR3. The rearrangement links TRDV2 to TRDJ1; 10 bases align to TRDD3. Germline V CDR1 and CDR2: GEAIGNYY, EKD. CDR3 size: 19 residues. Trimming at V came to 1 base and at J to 2 bases, leaving 15 bases not matched to a gene. The CDR3: CACDTAGLGDSLLTDKLIF. As DNA, the CDR3 is TGTGCCTGTGACACGGCTGGGCTGGGGGATAGTCTCCTTACCGATAAACTCATCTTT.

In this sample, this clone turned up a few times. This may be a read error: a much more frequent sequence differs by one nucleotide. Additional DNA sequences in this sample encode the identical CDR3. The rearrangement joins TRDV2 to TRDJ1; 11 bases agree with TRDD3. The germline CDR1 and CDR2 sequences are GEAIGNYY and EKD. With 0 bases clipped from V and 1 base from J, the junction kept 21 bases outside the gene matches. The CDR3 length is 22 residues. The CDR3 nucleotides read TGTGCCTGTGACACCGTTAAGTTTGGGGGATACGCAAGTCAATCGGGCACCGATAAACTCATCTTT. Translated, it gives CACDTVKFGGYASQSGTDKLIF.

With regard to this clone: A far larger clone lies a single base away; this is likely a read error. In the same sample, other DNA sequences code for this CDR3. The chain uses TRDV2 and TRDJ1; 13 bases map to TRDD3. The CDR3 covers 15 residues. Looked up from germline, CDR1 is GEAIGNYY and CDR2 is EKD. CDR3 loop: CACDTLTGGYEKLIF. DNA for the CDR3: TGTGCCTGCGACACCCTGACTGGGGGATACGAAAAACTCATCTTT.

About this clone: The protein held in TCRdb is that of a much larger clone and does not match this DNA's translation at residue 11, likely because of a read error; the protein shown is translated from the DNA. The chain recombines TRDV2 with TRDJ1; tentatively, D is TRDD3 (6 bases). The CDR3 consists of 20 residues. Germline assignment: CDR1 GEAIGNYY and CDR2 EKD. Trimming cost V 3 bases and J 1 base, with 29 bases left between them. The CDR3 is CACDLMSAGLEDTSTDKLIF. CDR3 in DNA: TGTGCCTGTGACTTGATGTCGGCGGGGCTGGAGGATACATCCACCGATAAACTCATCTTT.

By frequency in the sample, this clone is medium-sized. The sample carries other DNA sequences with the same CDR3. The chain combines TRDV1 with TRDJ1; 11 bases align to TRDD3. The germline gives CDR1 TSWWSYY, CDR2 QGS. The CDR3 has 25 residues. J gave up 0 bases and V 6 bases, and 33 bases lay outside the gene matches. The CDR3 spells CALGTQPQRPLYWGIALMYTDKLIF. DNA for the CDR3: TGTGCTCTTGGAACCCAACCACAACGTCCCCTATACTGGGGGATAGCCCTTATGTACACCGATAAACTCATCTTT.

This clone was observed a few times. At residue 8, the TCRdb amino acid sequence and the translated nucleotide sequence differ, so the protein here is the DNA translation. V and J are TRDV2 and TRDJ3; no clear D gene. Trimming removed 1 base at V and 0 bases at J, with 21 bases between. This CDR3 is 21 amino acids long. Germline V gives CDR1 GEAIGNYY, CDR2 EKD. The CDR3 sequence is CACDTLLRVPSSSWDTRQMFF. CDR3 in DNA: TGTGCCTGTGACACGCTACTGAGGGTTCCCTCGAGCTCCTGGGACACCCGACAGATGTTTTTC.

In regard to this clone: The protein TCRdb gives is from a much larger clone and does not agree with this DNA's translation at residue 5, likely a read error; the protein shown here comes from the DNA. J is TRDJ1 and V is TRDV2; 7 positions agree with TRDD3. With V trimmed by 2 bases and J by 0 bases, 14 bases remained unmatched. This CDR3 spans 18 amino acids. Germline CDR1 reads GEAIGNYY; CDR2 reads EKD. CDR3 sequence reads: CACDILLGTGGYTDKLIF. The CDR3, as DNA: TGTGCCTGTGACATTTTACTGGGGACCGGGGGGTACACCGATAAACTCATCTTT.

About this clone itself: Other DNA variants within this sample encode the same CDR3. The rearrangement joins TRDV2 to TRDJ2; 11 bases map to TRDD3. J lost 0 bases, V lost 9 bases, and 17 bases had no gene match. Germline V gives CDR1 GEAIGNYY, CDR2 EKD. The CDR3 extends over 19 amino acids. CDR3 DNA sequence: TGTGCCGGTGTAGTGGTAAAGCTGGGGGATACTGCTTTGACAGCACAACTCTTCTTT. It is translated as CAGVVVKLGDTALTAQLFF.

In the case of this clone: This may arise from a read error, as a much more abundant clone is one base away. The sample contains more than one DNA sequence encoding this CDR3. This rearrangement joins TRDV2 to TRDJ3; no reliable D call. Per the germline V gene, CDR1 is GEAIGNYY and CDR2 is EKD. The length of the CDR3 is 18 residues. The CDR3 nucleotides read TGTGCTTGTGACACCGGAGGGTGGTCCTCCTGGGACACCCGACAGATGTTTTTC. Translation gives CACDTGGWSSWDTRQMFF.

This clone was found a few times. The TCRdb protein, from a much larger clone, departs from this DNA's translation at residue 4, likely by read error; the protein shown derives from the DNA. The chain combines TRDV2 with TRDJ1, with 8 bases that match TRDD3. Germline V gene sequence: CDR1 GEAIGNYY, CDR2 EKD. The CDR3 is 17 amino acids. CDR3 loop: CACNTVGGSPYTDKLIF. The CDR3, as DNA: TGTGCCTGTAACACCGTTGGGGGATCCCCGTACACCGATAAACTCATCTTT.

This clone was observed a handful of times. This chain links TRDV2 with TRDJ1, with 13 bases identical to TRDD3. Trimming took 0 bases from V and 2 from J; bases not matched to a gene: 5. Looked up from germline, CDR1 is GEAIGNYY and CDR2 is EKD. CDR3 length: 17 residues. CDR3 sequence: CACDTLTGGYATDKLIF. DNA of the CDR3: TGTGCCTGTGACACCCTGACTGGGGGATACGCTACCGATAAACTCATCTTT.

Comments on this clone: A far larger clone is a single base away, which makes a read error likely. The same CDR3 arises from other DNA sequences in this sample as well. The chain recombines TRDV2 with TRDJ1; D remains unclear. The V end lost 0 bases, the J end lost 2 bases, and 24 bases lay between the germline ends. The germline V gene has CDR1 GEAIGNYY and CDR2 EKD. The CDR3 length is 19 residues. In DNA, the CDR3 is TGTGCCTGTGACACCGTCTCAAGGCTCGGAGATCGGAGGACCGATAAACTCATCTTT. Translated, it gives CACDTVSRLGDRRTDKLIF.

J is TRDJ1 and V is TRDV2, with 9 bases fitting TRDD3. V shed 3 bases and J 0 bases; nucleotides not matched to a gene: 22. CDR1 and CDR2 from the germline V gene are GEAIGNYY and EKD. The CDR3 contains 21 residues. The CDR3 region is CACDPLPDPGGSRRHTDKLIF. For the CDR3, the DNA is TGTGCCTGTGACCCTCTGCCCGACCCTGGGGGATCTCGGAGGCACACCGATAAACTCATCTTT.

The V and J genes are TRDV2 and TRDJ1, with TRDD3 matching over 12 bases. This CDR3 region has 21 residues. Germline V gene sequence: CDR1 GEAIGNYY, CDR2 EKD. J was trimmed by 0 bases and V by 3 bases; bases with no gene match: 19. The CDR3 DNA is TGTGCCTGTGACTTGATGTCGGCGGGGCTGGGGGATACGCGGTACACCGATAAACTCATCTTT. It yields the protein CACDLMSAGLGDTRYTDKLIF.

In its sample, this clone was seen a few times. The chain recombines TRDV2 with TRDJ1; 9 nucleotides agree with TRDD3. V was pared by 2 bases and J by 2 bases, with 8 bases of the junction left unmatched. Germline assignment: CDR1 GEAIGNYY and CDR2 EKD. The CDR3 length is 16 residues. The CDR3 protein is CACDSLGDMSTDKLIF. CDR3 DNA sequence: TGTGCCTGTGACAGTTTGGGGGATATGAGTACCGATAAACTCATCTTT.

This clone was detected a few times. V usage is TRDV2 and J usage is TRDJ1; 12 bases align to TRDD3. J gave up 0 bases and V 1 base, and 8 bases lay outside the gene matches. The germline CDR1 and CDR2 sequences are GEAIGNYY and EKD. The CDR3 loop spans 18 amino acids. CDR3 bases: TGTGCCTGTGACACGTTACTGGGGGATACCCTCCACACCGATAAACTCATCTTT. This translates into CACDTLLGDTLHTDKLIF.